Shown below are 4 T cell receptor beta chains from a single sample sequenced in a study of T cell responses to AZD1222 COVID-19 vaccine. Sequenced by immunoSEQ multiplex PCR; TCRdb stores in-frame clones only, minus some. The table shows around 140,000 clones, with 93% occurring only once. The source was peripheral blood, collected on day 0 of AZD1222 vaccination. All receptors come from an adult in good health.

This chain connects TRBV7-9 to TRBJ1-5; D not certain. The CDR3 is made up of 12 amino acids. Germline values: CDR1 SEHNR, CDR2 FQNEAQ (reference sequence). V dropped 1 base and J dropped 5 bases, with 3 bases sitting between them. The CDR3 DNA is TGTGCCAGCAGCTTAGAGGATCAGCCCCAGCATTTT. This codes for CASSLEDQPQHF.

The V gene is TRBV25-1, the J gene TRBJ1-1, with D unresolved. The CDR3 length is 12 residues. Germline V gene lookup returns CDR1 MGHDK and CDR2 SYGVNS. Trimming took 4 bases from V and 7 from J, leaving 10 bases between them. The chain's CDR3 is CASSGLDREAFF. In DNA form, the CDR3 reads TGTGCCAGCAGTGGTTTGGATCGTGAAGCTTTCTTT.

The chain combines TRBV5-1 with TRBJ2-7, with 7 bases identical to TRBD1. The V and J ends lost 0 bases and 3 bases, in that order; junction bases with no gene match: 6. Germline V gives CDR1 SGHRS, CDR2 YFSETQ. The CDR3 runs 15 residues. CDR3 DNA: TGCGCCAGCAGCTTGGGTCAGGGGGTAGGCTACGAGCAGTACTTC. Translation gives CASSLGQGVGYEQYF.

The chain uses TRBV5-4 and TRBJ2-1; D not certain. Trimming stripped 4 bases from V and 5 bases from J, with 10 bases between. The CDR3 is 13 residues long. Germline assignment: CDR1 SGHNT and CDR2 YYREEE (reference sequence). The CDR3 reads CASSGWADNEQFF. CDR3 DNA sequence: TGTGCCAGCAGCGGGTGGGCAGACAATGAGCAGTTCTTC.